A selection of T cell receptor beta chains follows, all from one sample in a study of blood T cell repertoires in COVID-19. Only in-frame clones appear in the TCRdb table, and some are missing; sequencing was by immunoSEQ multiplex PCR. Found here are tens of thousands of clones, just over 90% of them singletons; the top ten hold 4.8%. The sequenced sample consisted of peripheral blood. These receptors came from a human donor in a cohort sampled during active COVID-19. The CDR3 runs from the conserved cysteine through the conserved F or W.

j_call v_call cdr3_aa
TRBJ1-4 TRBV5-1 CASSLGTAATNEKLFF
TRBJ2-7 TRBV7-3 CASSAYRGPYEQYF
TRBJ2-6 TRBV5-4 CASSPPPGGANVLTF
TRBJ2-7 TRBV2 CASSDAARAGLGVGEQYF
TRBJ2-7 TRBV5-1 CASSPRAGASYEQYF
TRBJ2-1 TRBV2 CASRAAHEQFF
TRBJ2-7 TRBV5-1 CASREWTGPYEQYF
TRBJ2-7 TRBV7-2 CASSPVLASYEQYF
TRBJ2-5 TRBV19 CASSIRGTGLETQYF
TRBJ2-5 TRBV5-1 CASSTGSIGRRVETQYF
TRBJ2-7 TRBV19 CASSMRAVLGHEQYF
TRBJ1-1 TRBV10-2 CASSVTGGTEAFF
TRBJ2-7 TRBV11-2 CASSPPLSGAYEQYF
TRBJ1-3 TRBV19 CASSAGGNTIYF
TRBJ2-7 TRBV6-5 CASSPPRGGSYEQYF
TRBJ2-1 TRBV10-1 CASSVGGSRDEQFF
TRBJ2-7 TRBV7-6 CASSSSQGAEQYF